Listed here are 17 T cell receptor beta chains from one sample, sequenced in a study of post-analysis software for immune sequencing data (dated by TCRdb to 2014 to 2015). Beyond this particular receptor, the publication reports: Four to six TRBV segments, including TRBV5-6, TRBV5-1 and TRBV20-1, were significantly more frequent in patients than controls.

Libraries were made using PCR. The sample was run on an Illumina HiSeq 2500. To reduce PCR and sequencing biases, unique molecular identifiers were built into the TCR beta cDNA libraries. TCRdb cleaned the public reads at Q25 with fastp, built clones with MiXCR and kept in-frame beta chains. Rows are combined by CDR3 protein, so each entry shows the most common genes and DNA. The sample table shows fewer than 600,000 distinct CDR3 sequences, and less than 45% are seen once. In total, the top ten clones hold about an eighth of the sample. These TCRs are of unknown antigen specificity. The sample taken for sequencing was blood. These receptors all stem from a girl aged 10-17 years with multiple sclerosis.

V is TRBV6-1 and J is TRBJ1-2; 9 positions match TRBD1. The germline CDR1 and CDR2 sequences are MNHNS and SASEGT. J was trimmed by 1 base and V by 4 bases; bases with no gene match: 4. The CDR3 is 15 amino acids. CDR3 sequence (DNA): TGTGCCAGCAGTGCGGACAGGGGCTTTAACTATGGCTACACCTTC. It is translated as CASSADRGFNYGYTF.

This clonotype was observed a handful of times. The rearrangement links TRBV28 to TRBJ2-5; perhaps D is TRBD1 or TRBD2 (5 bases each). The V end lost 3 bases, the J end lost 9 bases, and 11 bases lay between the germline ends. The CDR3 runs 12 residues. Germline values: CDR1 MDHEN, CDR2 SYDVKM. The CDR3 loop reads CASSFEGPPQYF. Here the CDR3 DNA reads TGTGCCAGCAGTTTCGAGGGGCCCCCCCAGTACTTC.

This clonotype was observed a handful of times. The chain is built from TRBV6-5 and TRBJ2-3; 13 nucleotides line up with TRBD2. The CDR3 is 15 amino acids. Trimming at V came to 5 bases and at J to 4 bases, leaving 3 bases not matched to a gene. Germline CDR1 MNHEY, CDR2 SVGAGI. The CDR3 DNA is TGTGCCAGCAGTCGGGGACTAGCGGGGTCAGATACGCAGTATTTT. Translated, it gives CASSRGLAGSDTQYF.

For the CDR3, the DNA is TGTGCCAGCAGTTTGAAGCCCGGGACCTTACTCCCGATGGAGTTCTTC. This encodes CASSLKPGTLLPMEFF. The chain links TRBV12-3 or TRBV12-4 to TRBJ2-1; D tentatively reads TRBD1 or TRBD2 (5 bases each). CDR3 length equals 16 residues. V was pared by 3 bases and J by 14 bases, with 26 bases between.

The chain carries TRBV28 and TRBJ2-4; 10 bases are a match to TRBD1. V shed 8 bases and J 8 bases; nucleotides not matched to a gene: 6. This CDR3 has 13 residues. CDR1 is MDHEN and CDR2 is SYDVKM in the germline V gene. This chain's CDR3 is CASRRQGAHIQYF. CDR3 DNA sequence: TGTGCCAGCCGGAGACAGGGGGCTCACATTCAGTACTTC. Based on the CDR3 plus reference TRBV28 and TRBJ2-4, the full variable domain is DVKVTQSSRYLVKRTGEKVFLECVQDMDHENMFWYRQDPGLGLRLIYFSYDVKMKEKGDIPEGYSVSREKKERFSLILESASTNQTSMYLCASRRQGAHIQYFGAGTRLSVL.

The chain couples TRBV12-3 or TRBV12-4 to TRBJ2-3, with D hard to call. The CDR3 length is 17 residues. V was shortened by 1 base and J by 1 base, with 15 bases between the two germline ends. CDR3 DNA: TGTGCCAGCAGTTTAGGGGCGCTGTTCTTAGGCACAGATACGCAGTATTTT. Translation: CASSLGALFLGTDTQYF.

The sample holds a few counts of this clonotype. The gene calls are TRBV4-3 and TRBJ2-6; D gene uncertain. The CDR3 spans 17 residues. V lost 0 bases to trimming and J lost 1 base, with 10 bases between them. The germline CDR1 and CDR2 sequences are LGHNA and YSLEER. The CDR3 is CASSQEVGGSGANVLTF. The CDR3 DNA reads TGCGCCAGCAGCCAAGAGGTGGGTGGGTCTGGGGCCAACGTCCTGACTTTC.

For this clonotype: The junction does not match germline at one end; this may be a read error. The chain combines TRBV7-9 with TRBJ1-2; D possibly corresponds to TRBD1 (5 bases). The CDR3 has 13 residues. Germline CDR1 SEHNR, CDR2 FQNEAQ (reference sequence). CDR3 sequence: CASSSTASYDYTF. The CDR3 nucleotides are TGTGCCAGCAGCTCGACAGCTTCCTATGACTACACCTTC. The variable domain in full, completed from reference TRBV7-9 and TRBJ1-2, reads DTGVSQNPRHKITKRGQNVTFRCDPISEHNRLYWYRQTLGQGPEFLTYFQNEAQLEKSRLLSDRFSAERPKGSFSTLEIQRTEQGDSAMYLCASSSTASYDYTFGSGTRLTVV.

This rearrangement joins TRBV7-2 to TRBJ1-2; TRBD1 is a possible D gene (5 bases). Germline CDR1 reads SGHTA; CDR2 reads FQGNSA. Trimming shortened V by 10 bases and J by 0 bases, and 21 bases separated the two germline ends. This CDR3 is built from 16 residues. The CDR3, as DNA: TGTGCCACGGGAAGGGGCCGAGAGGGAGCTAACTATGGCTACACCTTC. It encodes CATGRGREGANYGYTF.

This chain uses TRBV6-1 with TRBJ2-7; no clear D gene. V was pared by 7 bases and J by 4 bases, with 11 bases between. The CDR3 has 12 amino acids. Germline-derived CDR1 and CDR2 are MNHNS and SASEGT. CDR3 in DNA: TGTGCCAGCAAGGTTACGGAATACGAGCAGTACTTC. Protein sequence: CASKVTEYEQYF.

In its sample, this clonotype was seen a few times. The CDR3 DNA is TGCGCCAGCAGCCAAGACGGGACTAGCGGGAGCTCTAACAATGAGCAGTTCTTC. Translated, it gives CASSQDGTSGSSNNEQFF. V is TRBV4-1 and J is TRBJ2-1; 14 bases align to TRBD2. This CDR3 has 18 amino acids. V was pared by 0 bases and J by 5 bases, with 6 bases of the junction left unmatched. CDR1 is MGHRA, CDR2 YSYEKL, per germline.

The chain couples TRBV20-1 to TRBJ2-5; D is perhaps TRBD2 (6 bases). Gene TRBJ2-7 matches the end of the DNA better, so the J call may be wrong. Germline lookup yields CDR1 DFQATT and CDR2 SNEGSKA (reference sequence). The CDR3 is made up of 13 amino acids. CDR3 DNA: TGCAGCCCCCGATCGGCGGGAACGGCCGAGCAGTACTTC. Its translation is CSPRSAGTAEQYF.

The chain uses TRBV27 and TRBJ2-4; D is possibly TRBD1 (5 bases). The DNA end is a closer match to TRBJ2-7, so the J assignment may be wrong. Germline loops: CDR1 MNHEY, CDR2 SMNVEV (reference sequence). This CDR3 is built from 13 residues. CDR3 region: CASSRQITYEQYF. CDR3 DNA sequence: TGTGCCAGCAGCAGACAGATAACCTACGAGCAGTACTTC.

In its sample, this clonotype was seen a few times. The chain carries TRBV20-1 and TRBJ1-2; D unclear. V lost 3 bases and J 5 bases, leaving 13 bases between the germline ends. The germline CDR1 and CDR2 sequences are DFQATT and SNEGSKA (reference sequence). This CDR3 has 13 amino acids. The CDR3: CSARGDRPYGYTF. In nucleotides, the CDR3 is TGCAGTGCTAGGGGCGACCGACCTTATGGCTACACCTTC.

The V and J genes are TRBV24-1 and TRBJ2-1, with 10 bases lining up with TRBD1. Per the germline V gene, CDR1 is KGHDR and CDR2 is SFDVKD. The CDR3 is 15 residues long. Trimming cost V 10 bases and J 8 bases; bases outside gene matches: 13. The CDR3 DNA sequence: TGTGCCACGCGCAACCTAGGACAGGGGGTCGATGAGCAGTTCTTC. Residues: CATRNLGQGVDEQFF.

The chain carries TRBV6-5 and TRBJ1-1; D is unclear. V lost 6 bases and J 4 bases, leaving 15 bases between the germline ends. This CDR3 is 14 amino acids long. The germline V gene encodes CDR1 MNHEY and CDR2 SVGAGI. The chain's CDR3 is CASSQRASRTEAFF. The CDR3, as DNA: TGTGCCAGCAGCCAACGAGCTTCCCGCACTGAAGCTTTCTTT.

A note on this clonotype: The missing conserved phenylalanine or tryptophan at the end of this CDR3 makes a read error likely. This sequence joins TRBV6-5 and TRBJ2-1; D may match TRBD1 or TRBD2 (5 bases each). The CDR3 sequence is 16 residues long. Trimming pared 4 bases from V and 0 bases from J, leaving 13 bases between. CDR1 and CDR2 from the germline V gene are MNHEY and SVGAGI. For the CDR3, the DNA is TGTGCCAGCAGTTTGCGTGCCGGGGCCTCCTACAATGAGCAGTTCCTC. Protein: CASSLRAGASYNEQFL.